This TCR beta chain was retrieved from a study of blood T cell repertoires in COVID-19. After removal of 6 bases from V and 4 bases from J, the junction contained 10 bases not matched to a gene. CDR3 length: 15 residues. Looked up from germline, CDR1 is MNHNY and CDR2 is SVGAGI (reference sequence). Clones were read by immunoSEQ multiplex PCR, and TCRdb kept only the in-frame ones, dropping some. The sample records roughly 97,000 clones, more than 70% being singletons. The chain recombines TRBV6-6 with TRBJ2-7; 9 nucleotides match TRBD1. The clonotype originates from a human donor in a cohort sampled during active COVID-19. Sequencing was done on a sample of peripheral blood. The CDR3 sequence: CASRGKGQGGYEQYF. As DNA, the CDR3 is TGTGCCAGCAGGGGTAAGGGACAGGGAGGTTACGAGCAGTACTTC.